This T cell receptor (beta chain) was recorded in a study of post-analysis software for immune sequencing data. Findings of the study overall: Included in a set of about five TRBV segments more frequent in patients than controls were TRBV5-6, TRBV5-1 and TRBV20-1.

In regard to this clonotype: Its antigen remains unidentified.

cDNA libraries of TCR beta carried unique molecular identifiers. TCRdb re-called the PCR reads with MiXCR, one entry per CDR3 protein. Of almost 700,000 distinct CDR3 sequences detected, 59% appear once; the ten largest clones hold over 9%. Trimming left V 4 bases short and J 2 bases short, with 8 bases between. This CDR3 contains 13 residues. This TCR derives from a girl aged 2-10 years with multiple sclerosis. Source material: blood. This chain connects TRBV12-3 or TRBV12-4 to TRBJ1-1; no clear D. In DNA form, the CDR3 reads TGTGCCAGCAGTTCGCCGTATAACACTGAAGCTTTCTTT. It codes for CASSSPYNTEAFF.